The rows below give T cell receptor beta chains drawn from one sample of a study of blood T cell repertoires in COVID-19. The repertoire was sequenced with immunoSEQ multiplex PCR; TCRdb's copy has only in-frame clones and lacks some. The table records more than 65,000 clones, 87% of them present only once. Material: peripheral blood. The receptors derive from a woman aged 50 to 65 with acute or convalescent COVID-19. The CDR3 runs from the conserved cysteine through the conserved F or W. Each record gives: CDR3 length, D gene, V gene, clone size, J gene, CDR3 DNA, CDR3 protein. D genes are given only for firm matches. Clone sizes are given selectively: once, few, many, or a class where the clone is expanded.

length: 13
D: -
V: TRBV18
size: few
J: TRBJ1-5
DNA: TGTGCCAGCTCACTGACGGAGGATCAGCCCCAGCATTTT
CDR3: CASSLTEDQPQHF

length: 14
D: -
V: TRBV6-5
size: -
J: TRBJ1-6
DNA: TGTGCCAGCAGTTCGGGGAGCCGGAATTCACCCCTCCACTTT
CDR3: CASSSGSRNSPLHF

length: 12
D: -
V: TRBV10-3
size: -
J: TRBJ1-2
DNA: TGTGCCAACGGAGAAAAAGCCTATGGCTACACCTTC
CDR3: CANGEKAYGYTF

length: 15
D: TRBD1
V: TRBV5-8
size: -
J: TRBJ2-1
DNA: TGTGCCAGCAGCTCACGGGACAGGGGGCGCAATGAGCAGTTCTTC
CDR3: CASSSRDRGRNEQFF

length: 14
D: -
V: TRBV5-1
size: few
J: TRBJ1-5
DNA: TGCGCCAGCAGCTTGACCGGTTTTAATCAGCCCCAGCATTTT
CDR3: CASSLTGFNQPQHF

length: 17
D: TRBD2
V: TRBV27
size: -
J: TRBJ2-7
DNA: TGTGCCAGCAGTTTAGCGCCACTAGCGGGAAAAGCGTACGAGCAGTACTTC
CDR3: CASSLAPLAGKAYEQYF

length: 15
D: TRBD1
V: TRBV27
size: once
J: TRBJ1-6
DNA: TGTGCCAGCAGTTTCAGATGGACAGGGGATTCACCCCTCCACTTT
CDR3: CASSFRWTGDSPLHF

length: 14
D: TRBD2
V: TRBV6-6
size: -
J: TRBJ2-7
DNA: TGTGCCAGCCGACCGATGGGAGGGTCCTACGAGCAGTACTTC
CDR3: CASRPMGGSYEQYF

length: 16
D: TRBD2
V: TRBV10-2
size: -
J: TRBJ2-5
DNA: TGCGCCAGCAGTCCCCGGGGCGGGGGGGGAAGAGAGACCCAGTACTTC
CDR3: CASSPRGGGGRETQYF

length: 17
D: TRBD2
V: TRBV3-1/TRBV3-2
size: -
J: TRBJ2-3
DNA: TGTGCCAGCAGCCAGGGACTAGCGGGAGTTAGGACAGATACGCAGTATTTT
CDR3: CASSQGLAGVRTDTQYF

length: 16
D: -
V: TRBV5-4
size: -
J: TRBJ2-5
DNA: TGTGCCAGCAGTCCCAATTCCCCGGGTCAAGGAGAGACCCAGTACTTC
CDR3: CASSPNSPGQGETQYF

length: 12
D: -
V: TRBV28
size: -
J: TRBJ1-1
DNA: TGTGCCACAGGGAAGGGGTTGACTGAAGCTTTCTTT
CDR3: CATGKGLTEAFF

length: 13
D: -
V: TRBV2
size: -
J: TRBJ1-5
DNA: TGTGCCAGCAAGCAGGGTTACAATCAGCCCCAGCATTTT
CDR3: CASKQGYNQPQHF

length: 12
D: TRBD1
V: TRBV12-3/TRBV12-4
size: many
J: TRBJ2-2
DNA: TGTGCCACCTCGCAGGGGGCCGGGGAGCTGTTTTTT
CDR3: CATSQGAGELFF

length: 13
D: TRBD2
V: TRBV29-1
size: few
J: TRBJ2-1
DNA: TGCAGCGTTGCGGGACTAGCGGGAATAGGTCTGTTCTTC
CDR3: CSVAGLAGIGLFF

length: 13
D: -
V: TRBV29-1
size: -
J: TRBJ2-1
DNA: TGCAGCGCTCCCCCCCAAGGGAGTAATGAGCAGTTCTTC
CDR3: CSAPPQGSNEQFF

length: 11
D: -
V: TRBV28
size: -
J: TRBJ1-1
DNA: TGTGCCAGCAGTGAACTGACTGAAGCTTTCTTT
CDR3: CASSELTEAFF

length: 13
D: -
V: TRBV7-3
size: -
J: TRBJ2-1
DNA: TGTGCCAGCAGCTTAACCCTCGGGGATGAGCAGTTCTTC
CDR3: CASSLTLGDEQFF

length: 16
D: TRBD2
V: TRBV4-3
size: -
J: TRBJ2-7
DNA: TGCGCCAGCAGCCAAGAGATGGCTAGCGGGGCCTACGAGCAGTACTTC
CDR3: CASSQEMASGAYEQYF

length: 14
D: -
V: TRBV6-5
size: once
J: TRBJ1-1
DNA: TGTGCCAGCAGTTACTCGAGGTTGAACACTGAAGCTTTCTTT
CDR3: CASSYSRLNTEAFF

length: 15
D: TRBD1
V: TRBV24-1
size: -
J: TRBJ2-7
DNA: TGTGCCACCAGTGACCCCGGACAGGGTGGGTACGAGCAGTACTTC
CDR3: CATSDPGQGGYEQYF

length: 16
D: TRBD1
V: TRBV5-1
size: -
J: TRBJ2-3
DNA: TGCGCCAGCAGCTTGGATGGGACAGGGGTGGCAGATACGCAGTATTTT
CDR3: CASSLDGTGVADTQYF

length: 14
D: TRBD1
V: TRBV2
size: -
J: TRBJ1-5
DNA: TGTGCCAGCAGTGGGACAGGTTTCAATCAGCCCCAGCATTTT
CDR3: CASSGTGFNQPQHF

length: 12
D: TRBD1
V: TRBV29-1
size: -
J: TRBJ1-1
DNA: TGCAGCGCCTACAGGGGTTGGACTGAAGCTTTCTTT
CDR3: CSAYRGWTEAFF

length: 12
D: TRBD2
V: TRBV7-3
size: once
J: TRBJ2-3
DNA: TGTGCCAGCAGCGCGGGACTAGCTACGCAGTATTTT
CDR3: CASSAGLATQYF

length: 13
D: -
V: TRBV29-1
size: -
J: TRBJ2-7
DNA: TGCAGCGTTATTGGGGGGGCGGGTAGCGAGCAGTACTTC
CDR3: CSVIGGAGSEQYF

length: 15
D: -
V: TRBV5-6
size: -
J: TRBJ2-3
DNA: TGTGCCAGCAGCTTGGAGCGATACTCCACAGATACGCAGTATTTT
CDR3: CASSLERYSTDTQYF

length: 14
D: -
V: TRBV10-3
size: -
J: TRBJ2-5
DNA: TGTGCCATCAGTGAAGGCGGGAATGGAGAGACCCAGTACTTC
CDR3: CAISEGGNGETQYF

length: 15
D: -
V: TRBV5-6
size: -
J: TRBJ1-6
DNA: TGTGCCAGCAGCTTGGAGCGCAGGGTGGTCTCACCCCTCCACTTT
CDR3: CASSLERRVVSPLHF

length: 15
D: -
V: TRBV27
size: few
J: TRBJ2-7
DNA: TGTGCCAGCAGAACGTACATCCAGAAGAATTACGAGCAGTACTTC
CDR3: CASRTYIQKNYEQYF